Each of the 22 T cell receptor beta chains below was sequenced from the same sample in a study of neurological immune-mediated disorders. TCRdb independently ran MiXCR on the 5' RACE reads; one entry per CDR3 protein. The sample contains 50,000 to 80,000 distinct CDR3 sequences, nearly 3.5% of which appear only once. Sequenced input: PBMCs. These receptors were obtained from a middle-aged man with multiple sclerosis.

This clonotype was detected many times. The chain joins TRBV7-2 to TRBJ2-7, with D unresolved. There are 14 residues in the CDR3. V lost 1 base and J 2 bases, leaving 9 bases between the germline ends. The V gene's germline CDR1 is SGHTA and CDR2 FQGNSA. For the CDR3, the DNA is TGTGCCAGCAGCTTAGGTTGGGTTCCCTACGAGCAGTACTTC. Protein product: CASSLGWVPYEQYF.

This clonotype was recorded at least ten times. CDR3 in amino acids: CASSPRRGGQETQYF. CDR3 in DNA: TGCGCCAGCAGCCCCCGACGGGGGGGCCAAGAGACCCAGTACTTC. The rearrangement uses TRBV5-1 and TRBJ2-5; 8 nucleotides match TRBD2. Trimming cost V 4 bases and J 1 base; bases outside gene matches: 6. From germline, CDR1 is SGHRS and CDR2 YFSETQ. The CDR3 is 15 amino acids.

This clonotype came up many times. The CDR3 nucleotides are TGTGCCAGCAGCAGAGACCCGTCGGCGGTTGAAGCTTTCTTT. It encodes CASSRDPSAVEAFF. The chain is built from TRBV3-1 and TRBJ1-1; D remains unclear. With 5 bases removed from V and 7 bases from J, the gap between germline ends came to 17 bases. The germline V gene has CDR1 LGHDT and CDR2 YNNKEL (reference sequence). The CDR3 has 14 residues.

This clonotype was recorded many times. The rearrangement links TRBV12-3 or TRBV12-4 to TRBJ1-1, with D possibly matching TRBD1 (5 bases). The CDR3 is made up of 14 amino acids. V lost 5 bases and J 1 base, leaving 11 bases between the germline ends. CDR3 protein: CASSDRDGNTEAFF. The CDR3 bases are TGTGCCAGCAGTGACCGGGACGGGAACACTGAAGCTTTCTTT.

The table lists this clonotype with many counts. CDR3 protein: CASSLGGVAEAFF. The CDR3 DNA is TGCGCCAGCAGCTTGGGGGGGGTCGCTGAAGCTTTCTTT. The chain recombines TRBV5-1 with TRBJ1-1; maybe TRBD1 (5 bases). Trimming took off 0 bases at V and 6 bases at J, with 9 bases between the two ends. Per the germline V gene, CDR1 is SGHRS and CDR2 is YFSETQ. This CDR3 region has 13 residues.

This clonotype was seen many times. The rearrangement uses TRBV5-1 and TRBJ2-5; TRBD2 is a possible D gene (5 bases). This CDR3 region has 15 residues. The ends were cut back, 0 bases at V and 1 base at J, with 10 bases in the middle. The germline V gene has CDR1 SGHRS and CDR2 YFSETQ. The CDR3 DNA is TGCGCCAGCAGCTTGGGATGGGAGATCCAAGAGACCCAGTACTTC. Its protein is CASSLGWEIQETQYF.

This clonotype was observed at least ten times. The chain joins TRBV3-1 to TRBJ2-7, with D perhaps being TRBD1 or TRBD2 (5 bases each). Germline CDR1 is LGHDT and CDR2 is YNNKEL (reference sequence). V shed 5 bases and J shed 3 bases, with 14 bases lying between them. This CDR3 has 14 residues. CDR3 sequence: CASSFRDQLYEQYF. As DNA, the CDR3 is TGTGCCAGCAGCTTCCGGGACCAACTCTACGAGCAGTACTTC.

This clonotype was counted only a few times. This may stem from a read error, because a much larger clone lies one nucleotide away. The V gene is TRBV5-1, the J gene TRBJ1-2, with D unclear. The CDR3 is 13 residues long. Germline CDR1 and CDR2: SGHRS and YFSETQ. In DNA form, the CDR3 reads TGCGCCAGCGGCTTAGAAAACTCATATGGCTACACCTTC. It encodes CASGLENSYGYTF.

This clonotype was observed many times. The chain employs TRBV29-1 and TRBJ1-4; D gene ambiguous. Trimming pared 7 bases from V and 5 bases from J, leaving 14 bases between. Germline V gene sequence: CDR1 SQVTM, CDR2 ANQGSEA. CDR3 length: 13 amino acids. The CDR3 sequence is CSAWTSGNEKLFF. The CDR3 DNA reads TGCAGCGCGTGGACTTCTGGAAATGAAAAACTGTTTTTT. The full variable domain, in which reference TRBV29-1 and TRBJ1-4 provide the parts outside the CDR3, is SAVISQKPSRDICQRGTSLTIQCQVDSQVTMMFWYRQQPGQSLTLIATANQGSEATYESGFVIDKFPISRPNLTFSTLTVSNMSPEDSSIYLCSAWTSGNEKLFFGSGTQLSVL.

This clonotype has ten or more counts. The CDR3 bases are TGTGCCAGCAGCTTCCGGGACAGGAGAATGAACACTGAAGCTTTCTTT. Translation: CASSFRDRRMNTEAFF. The chain combines TRBV7-9 with TRBJ1-1; 8 bases fit TRBD1. Trimming cost V 3 bases and J 0 bases; bases outside gene matches: 6. The CDR3 has 16 amino acids. Germline V gene data show CDR1 as SEHNR and CDR2 as FQNEAQ (reference sequence).

About this clonotype: A much bigger clone sits one base away, suggesting this may be a read error. The chain employs TRBV20-1 and TRBJ1-1; TRBD1 matches 7 bases. This CDR3 has 12 residues. Germline CDR1 and CDR2: DFQATT and SNEGSKA (reference sequence). CDR3 region: CNTGAVNTEAFF. The CDR3 nucleotides are TGCAACACAGGGGCGGTGAACACTGAAGCTTTCTTT.

This clonotype has a count of ten or more. This chain links TRBV2 with TRBJ2-6; D possibly corresponds to TRBD1 (5 bases). The germline V gene encodes CDR1 SNHLY and CDR2 FYNNEI. V gave up 6 bases and J gave up 2 bases, with 14 bases separating them. This CDR3 comprises 16 residues. This chain's CDR3 is CASSGKGETGANVLTF. In DNA form, the CDR3 reads TGTGCCAGCAGCGGCAAAGGGGAAACTGGGGCCAACGTCCTGACTTTC.

This clonotype was counted many times. This chain links TRBV7-6 with TRBJ2-3; D might be TRBD1 or TRBD2, each matching 6 bases. This CDR3 has 16 residues. The germline V and J ends were trimmed by 0 bases and 4 bases, with 14 bases remaining between them. Germline V lookup: CDR1 SGHVS, CDR2 FNYEAQ. The CDR3, as DNA: TGTGCCAGCAGCTTAGCGCGGGCAGGGGAGGCAGATACGCAGTATTTT. Protein sequence: CASSLARAGEADTQYF.

This clonotype was picked up one time. The conserved final phenylalanine or tryptophan is absent from the CDR3, which likely points to a read error. The V gene is TRBV7-9, the J gene TRBJ1-2, with TRBD1 as a possible D gene (6 bases). Germline V lookup: CDR1 SEHNR, CDR2 FQNEAQ (reference sequence). This CDR3 region has 13 residues. The V gene lost 5 bases and the J gene lost 0 bases, with 7 bases spanning the gap. The CDR3 region is CASSDRTNYGYTN. CDR3 DNA sequence: TGTGCCAGCAGCGACAGGACTAACTATGGCTACACCAAC.

Ten or more counts support this clonotype. V and J are TRBV5-1 and TRBJ1-1, with D uncertain. Trimming pared 5 bases from V and 1 base from J, leaving 15 bases between. The germline gives CDR1 SGHRS, CDR2 YFSETQ. The CDR3 is 15 amino acids. The CDR3 loop reads CASRGLSGANTEAFF. The CDR3 coding sequence is TGCGCCAGCAGAGGGCTTTCGGGCGCGAACACTGAAGCTTTCTTT.

This clonotype showed up many times. The chain links TRBV29-1 to TRBJ1-2; D might be TRBD1 (6 bases). Germline lookup yields CDR1 SQVTM and CDR2 ANQGSEA. V was cut by 7 bases and J by 4 bases, with 13 bases left in between. This CDR3 comprises 12 residues. CDR3 sequence: CSGGQSSYGYTF. CDR3 in DNA: TGCAGCGGCGGACAGTCGAGCTATGGCTACACCTTC.

This clonotype was recorded at least ten times. This chain uses TRBV20-1 with TRBJ2-7; D could derive from TRBD1 or TRBD2 (5 bases each). The germline gives CDR1 DFQATT, CDR2 SNEGSKA (reference sequence). Deletions cut 2 bases from V and 2 bases from J, with 10 bases between. This CDR3 region has 13 residues. CDR3 loop: CSARRQGPYEQYF. The CDR3 bases are TGCAGTGCTAGAAGGCAGGGACCCTACGAGCAGTACTTC.

In its sample, this clonotype was seen many times. This chain uses TRBV6-2 or TRBV6-3 with TRBJ1-4; D gene unclear. Trimming shortened V by 6 bases and J by 0 bases, and 8 bases separated the two germline ends. This CDR3 contains 14 residues. From germline, CDR1 is MNHEY and CDR2 SVGEGT. The chain's CDR3 is CASRSEPTNEKLFF. CDR3 in DNA: TGTGCCAGCAGATCGGAACCAACTAATGAAAAACTGTTTTTT.

This clonotype was seen many times. DNA for the CDR3: TGTGCCAGCAGCTTTACCCCAGGGATGGGCGAGCAGTACTTC. It specifies CASSFTPGMGEQYF. J is TRBJ2-7 and V is TRBV7-9; D possibly corresponds to TRBD1 (5 bases). CDR1 and CDR2 (germline): SEHNR, FQNEAQ (reference sequence). V was pared by 3 bases and J by 6 bases, with 15 bases between. This CDR3 region has 14 residues.

This clonotype came up many times. The V gene is TRBV3-1, the J gene TRBJ2-2; 8 bases agree with TRBD2. With 5 bases clipped from V and 6 bases from J, the junction kept 5 bases outside the gene matches. This CDR3 contains 14 residues. Germline loops: CDR1 LGHDT, CDR2 YNNKEL (reference sequence). CDR3 residues: CASSSPGGPGELFF. The CDR3, as DNA: TGTGCCAGCAGCTCCCCGGGGGGGCCCGGGGAGCTGTTTTTT.

Many counts were recorded for this clonotype. The chain links TRBV24-1 to TRBJ2-3; a possible D gene is TRBD2 (5 bases). Deletions cut 3 bases from V and 0 bases from J, with 12 bases between. The CDR3 runs 16 residues. Germline-derived CDR1 and CDR2 are KGHDR and SFDVKD. CDR3 sequence: CATSDPAETSTDTQYF. For the CDR3, the DNA is TGTGCCACCAGTGATCCAGCGGAGACTAGCACAGATACGCAGTATTTT.

This clonotype was counted many times. V and J are TRBV12-3 or TRBV12-4 and TRBJ2-1, with no clear D. This CDR3 contains 14 residues. The ends were cut back, 3 bases at V and 3 bases at J, with 9 bases in the middle. CDR3 loop: CASSLVRSYNEQFF. The CDR3 region has the DNA TGTGCCAGCAGTTTGGTTAGGAGCTACAATGAGCAGTTCTTC.